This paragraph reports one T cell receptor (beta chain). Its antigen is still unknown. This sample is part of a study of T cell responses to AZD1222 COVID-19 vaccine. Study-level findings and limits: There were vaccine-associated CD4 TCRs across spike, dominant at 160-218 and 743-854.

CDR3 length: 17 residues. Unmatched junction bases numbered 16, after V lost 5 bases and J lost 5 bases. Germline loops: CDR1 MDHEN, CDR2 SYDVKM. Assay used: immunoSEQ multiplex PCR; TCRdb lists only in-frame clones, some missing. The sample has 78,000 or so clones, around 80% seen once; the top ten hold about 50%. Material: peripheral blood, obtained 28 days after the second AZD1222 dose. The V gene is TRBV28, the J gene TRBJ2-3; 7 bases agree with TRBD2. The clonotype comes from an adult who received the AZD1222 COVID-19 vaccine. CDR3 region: CASSGPSSGRVQDTQYF. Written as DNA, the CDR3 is TGTGCCAGCAGTGGGCCTTCTAGCGGAAGGGTACAAGATACGCAGTATTTT.